This entry lists 30 T cell receptor beta chains sequenced from one sample in a study of spatial heterogeneity in lung cancer. The time point denotes: blood at routine non-recurrence follow-up after resection. TCRdb recomputed calls from the 5' RACE reads with MiXCR, one row per CDR3 protein. Among about 94,000 distinct CDR3 sequences listed, roughly 21% were seen once. The sample was PBMCs, taken at follow-up. The receptor set was obtained from a male donor with early-stage non-small cell lung cancer.

This clonotype was seen a few times. The chain recombines TRBV5-1 with TRBJ1-3; D call uncertain. Germline assignment: CDR1 SGHRS and CDR2 YFSETQ. Trimming took 0 bases from V and 4 from J, leaving 8 bases between them. CDR3 length: 14 residues. The CDR3 DNA reads as TGCGCCAGCAGCTTGGACCTAGAGGGAAACACCATATATTTT. Protein: CASSLDLEGNTIYF.

The CDR3 DNA reads as TGCGCCAGCAGCCCCGGGACAGGGAACACTGAAGCTTTCTTT. Protein product: CASSPGTGNTEAFF. The J gene is TRBJ1-1, the V gene TRBV5-1; 8 bases line up with TRBD1. V lost 4 bases, J lost 1 base, and 3 bases stayed unmatched. This CDR3 has 14 amino acids. The V gene's germline CDR1 is SGHRS and CDR2 YFSETQ.

In its sample, this clonotype ranks as medium-sized (0.01 to 0.1%). The rearrangement links TRBV19 to TRBJ1-1; D possibly corresponds to TRBD1 (5 bases). The CDR3 consists of 15 residues. Germline CDR1 reads LNHDA; CDR2 reads SQIVND (reference sequence). The V end lost 6 bases, the J end lost 8 bases, and 22 bases lay between the germline ends. As DNA, the CDR3 is TGTGCCAGTAGCGTAGACAGCCAGCCCCGTAACGAAGCTTTCTTT. Amino acids: CASSVDSQPRNEAFF.

This clonotype was observed a few times. V usage is TRBV6-6 and J usage is TRBJ2-1, with D unclear. Germline CDR1 reads MNHNY; CDR2 reads SVGAGI (reference sequence). V was shortened by 5 bases and J by 12 bases, with 17 bases between the two germline ends. The CDR3 length is 13 residues. The CDR3 sequence: CASSEAFQLGQFF. The CDR3 DNA sequence: TGTGCCAGCAGTGAGGCCTTTCAGTTGGGGCAGTTCTTC.

The chain is built from TRBV18 and TRBJ1-1; 7 bases line up with TRBD1. After removal of 3 bases from V and 5 bases from J, the junction contained 3 bases not matched to a gene. Germline V CDR1 and CDR2: KGHSH, LQKENI. CDR3 size: 13 residues. The CDR3 sequence: CASSPGTATEAFF. DNA for the CDR3: TGTGCCAGCTCACCTGGGACAGCAACTGAAGCTTTCTTT.

This clonotype was counted a few times. This sequence joins TRBV2 and TRBJ2-7, with 11 bases that match TRBD1. Losses at the gene ends were 3 bases for V and 3 bases for J; bases not matched to a gene: 1. CDR3 length equals 14 residues. Germline V gene sequence: CDR1 SNHLY, CDR2 FYNNEI. In DNA, the CDR3 is TGTGCCAGCAGTGAGGGACAGGGGGTCTACGAGCAGTACTTC. This encodes CASSEGQGVYEQYF.

The rearrangement links TRBV20-1 to TRBJ2-5, with D possibly being TRBD2 (5 bases). This CDR3 contains 12 residues. Between the trimmed V and J ends, which lost 3 bases and 5 bases, there was a span of 10 bases. Germline assignment: CDR1 DFQATT and CDR2 SNEGSKA (reference sequence). The CDR3 spells CSARRGYETQYF. DNA of the CDR3: TGCAGTGCTAGGCGAGGGTACGAGACCCAGTACTTC.

This clonotype has a count of ten or more. The V gene is TRBV4-2, the J gene TRBJ2-7; TRBD2 aligns across 7 bases. V shed 2 bases and J 0 bases; nucleotides not matched to a gene: 10. The CDR3 consists of 17 residues. The germline V gene encodes CDR1 LGHNA and CDR2 YNFKEQ. CDR3 coding DNA: TGTGCCAGCAGCCAATCCCTCTCCGCGGGAGACTCCTACGAGCAGTACTTC. It specifies CASSQSLSAGDSYEQYF.

There are a few counts of this clonotype. This sequence joins TRBV27 and TRBJ2-4; 7 bases match TRBD1. This CDR3 contains 12 residues. J was trimmed by 9 bases and V by 6 bases; bases with no gene match: 5. Germline CDR1 is MNHEY and CDR2 is SMNVEV (reference sequence). The CDR3 DNA reads TGTGCCAGCAGCCCAGGGGGACGCATTCAGTACTTC. This gives the protein CASSPGGRIQYF.

This sequence joins TRBV29-1 and TRBJ2-3, with no clear D. Germline V gene sequence: CDR1 SQVTM, CDR2 ANQGSEA. The CDR3 length is 13 residues. V shed 7 bases and J shed 4 bases, with 15 bases lying between them. The DNA for the CDR3 is TGCAGCGGTGCAAACTGGGCCTCAGATACGCAGTATTTT. Translated, it gives CSGANWASDTQYF.

The chain links TRBV20-1 to TRBJ2-3; possibly TRBD2 for D (7 bases). The CDR3 length is 14 residues. Per germline, CDR1 DFQATT and CDR2 SNEGSKA (reference sequence). Between the trimmed V and J ends, which lost 6 bases and 6 bases, there was a span of 19 bases. This CDR3 reads CSARAGARADTQYF. The CDR3 DNA is TGCAGTGCGCGGGCGGGGGCCAGGGCGGATACGCAGTATTTT.

The chain recombines TRBV9 with TRBJ1-3; 7 nucleotides agree with TRBD1. CDR1 is SGDLS, CDR2 YYNGEE, per germline. This CDR3 region has 16 residues. J was trimmed by 0 bases and V by 3 bases; bases with no gene match: 6. The CDR3 sequence is CASSAGGQPSGNTIYF. The CDR3 coding sequence is TGTGCCAGCAGCGCGGGGGGACAGCCCTCTGGAAACACCATATATTTT.

This clonotype was picked up many times. The chain combines TRBV4-3 with TRBJ2-2; 9 bases are shared with TRBD1. The CDR3 has 17 residues. The J segment lost 4 bases and the V segment lost 1 base, leaving 7 bases of the junction unmatched. CDR1 is LGHNA, CDR2 YSLEER, per germline. CDR3 in amino acids: CASSQVIGTGSTGELFF. CDR3 coding DNA: TGCGCCAGCAGCCAAGTTATTGGGACAGGGAGCACCGGGGAGCTGTTTTTT.

This clonotype was recorded a few times. V and J are TRBV7-2 and TRBJ2-1; D perhaps matches TRBD2 (6 bases). Trimming pared 5 bases from V and 7 bases from J, leaving 18 bases between. The CDR3 is 15 amino acids. The germline V gene encodes CDR1 SGHTA and CDR2 FQGNSA. The CDR3, as DNA: TGTGCCAGCAGCCCCCTTAGCGGAGCAGGGAATGAGCAGTTCTTC. Translated, it gives CASSPLSGAGNEQFF.

This chain joins TRBV7-2 and TRBJ2-2; 8 positions match TRBD1. The germline V gene has CDR1 SGHTA and CDR2 FQGNSA. This CDR3 comprises 15 residues. The V and J ends lost 5 bases and 6 bases, in that order; junction bases with no gene match: 8. Here the CDR3 DNA reads TGTGCCAGCAGCAGAGCGACAGGGGAACCCGGGGAGCTGTTTTTT. The encoded protein is CASSRATGEPGELFF.

The chain is built from TRBV11-3 and TRBJ1-1; no firm D call. Per the germline V gene, CDR1 is SGHNT and CDR2 is YENEEA. The ends were cut back, 1 base at V and 0 bases at J, with 3 bases in the middle. There are 13 residues in the CDR3. The CDR3 bases are TGTGCCAGCAGCTTAGGAGTGAACACTGAAGCTTTCTTT. Protein product: CASSLGVNTEAFF.

CDR3 nucleotide sequence: TGTGCCAGCAAGCCCCTAGCGGGAACCTGGAATGAGCAGTTCTTC. Its translation: CASKPLAGTWNEQFF. The chain combines TRBV7-6 with TRBJ2-1; 9 positions agree with TRBD2. Trimming removed 7 bases from V and 7 bases from J; junction bases left unmatched: 11. Looked up from germline, CDR1 is SGHVS and CDR2 is FNYEAQ. The CDR3 loop spans 15 amino acids.

This clonotype came up a few times. This chain joins TRBV20-1 and TRBJ2-7; 8 nucleotides line up with TRBD1. J gave up 3 bases and V 2 bases, and 6 bases lay outside the gene matches. The CDR3 extends over 14 amino acids. Germline CDR1 is DFQATT and CDR2 is SNEGSKA (reference sequence). CDR3 amino acids: CSARRTGGGYEQYF. The CDR3, as DNA: TGCAGTGCTAGACGAACAGGGGGTGGCTACGAGCAGTACTTC.

V is TRBV7-2 and J is TRBJ2-3; 8 nucleotides agree with TRBD2. This CDR3 spans 14 amino acids. J was trimmed by 3 bases and V by 4 bases; bases with no gene match: 3. Germline loops: CDR1 SGHTA, CDR2 FQGNSA. This CDR3 is CASSSGTRTDTQYF. Written as DNA, the CDR3 is TGTGCCAGCAGCTCTGGGACTAGGACAGATACGCAGTATTTT.

This chain connects TRBV3-1 to TRBJ2-3; no clear D gene. CDR3 length: 14 residues. V lost 2 bases to trimming and J lost 4 bases, with 10 bases between them. Per the germline V gene, CDR1 is LGHDT and CDR2 is YNNKEL (reference sequence). The CDR3 protein is CASSQQPLPDTQYF. The CDR3 nucleotides are TGTGCCAGCAGCCAACAGCCTCTACCAGATACGCAGTATTTT.

This clonotype was detected only a few times. V is TRBV10-2 and J is TRBJ1-3; no firm D call. Germline V gene data show CDR1 as WSHSY and CDR2 as SAAADI. Trimming removed 0 bases from V and 4 bases from J, with 4 bases in between. The CDR3 runs 13 residues. The CDR3 loop is CASSESQGNTIYF. The CDR3 DNA sequence: TGCGCCAGCAGTGAGTCACAGGGAAACACCATATATTTT.

The V and J genes are TRBV27 and TRBJ2-1; 9 bases are a match to TRBD2. Germline V gene data show CDR1 as MNHEY and CDR2 as SMNVEV (reference sequence). The V segment lost 8 bases and the J segment 9 bases; nucleotides outside the gene matches: 14. The CDR3 covers 15 residues. As DNA, the CDR3 is TGTGCCAGCGGGGGAGGTCTAGCGGGACGGGGTGAGCAGTTCTTC. Translation gives CASGGGLAGRGEQFF.

This rearrangement joins TRBV24-1 to TRBJ1-2; no definite D call. V was cut by 4 bases and J by 0 bases, with 2 bases left in between. Germline CDR1 reads KGHDR; CDR2 reads SFDVKD. The CDR3 totals 12 residues. The CDR3 protein is CATSEPNYGYTF. In DNA, the CDR3 is TGTGCCACCAGTGAACCTAACTATGGCTACACCTTC.

This clonotype was seen a handful of times. The chain couples TRBV2 to TRBJ1-1; the D is unclear. V was cut by 3 bases and J by 1 base, with 12 bases left in between. The CDR3 totals 15 residues. CDR1 is SNHLY, CDR2 FYNNEI, per germline. In nucleotides, the CDR3 is TGTGCCAGCAGTGATGAACAGCCTTCGAACACTGAAGCTTTCTTT. This gives the protein CASSDEQPSNTEAFF.

CDR3 nucleotide sequence: TGTGCCTGGAGTATTGGACAGGGCCTCCAAGAGACCCAGTACTTC. It specifies CAWSIGQGLQETQYF. This sequence joins TRBV30 and TRBJ2-5, with 8 bases identical to TRBD1. The CDR3 totals 15 residues. Losses at the gene ends were 2 bases for V and 1 base for J; bases not matched to a gene: 6. Per germline, CDR1 GTSNPN and CDR2 SVGIG (reference sequence).

This clonotype was picked up a small number of times. The rearrangement joins TRBV6-1 to TRBJ2-1, with 7 bases fitting TRBD2. The CDR3 is made up of 15 amino acids. The germline V gene encodes CDR1 MNHNS and CDR2 SASEGT. V lost 4 bases to trimming and J lost 9 bases; unmatched junction nucleotides: 12. The CDR3 coding sequence is TGTGCCAGCAGTGTATATGGAGCGGGAAGGGGTGAGCAGTTCTTC. Its protein product is CASSVYGAGRGEQFF.

This clonotype was counted a few times. The chain links TRBV20-1 to TRBJ2-2; TRBD1 matches at 7 bases. This CDR3 region has 13 residues. J was trimmed by 6 bases and V by 5 bases; bases with no gene match: 6. CDR1 DFQATT and CDR2 SNEGSKA come from the germline V gene (reference sequence). The DNA of the CDR3 is TGCAGTGCTCTGACAGGGAAGGCCGGGGAGCTGTTTTTT. The encoded protein is CSALTGKAGELFF.

The J gene is TRBJ1-1, the V gene TRBV29-1; the D gene is possibly TRBD1 (6 bases). Germline lookup yields CDR1 SQVTM and CDR2 ANQGSEA. Trimming removed 7 bases from V and 1 base from J, with 13 bases in between. The CDR3 is 13 amino acids. The CDR3 DNA is TGCAGCGCCCGGACAGACGCGAACACTGAAGCTTTCTTT. It yields the protein CSARTDANTEAFF. Looking up the rest from reference TRBV29-1 and TRBJ1-1 gives the full variable domain: SAVISQKPSRDICQRGTSLTIQCQVDSQVTMMFWYRQQPGQSLTLIATANQGSEATYESGFVIDKFPISRPNLTFSTLTVSNMSPEDSSIYLCSARTDANTEAFFGQGTRLTVV.

The genes are TRBV4-1 and TRBJ2-1, with D perhaps matching TRBD2 (6 bases). The CDR3 is made up of 14 amino acids. Germline V gene sequence: CDR1 MGHRA, CDR2 YSYEKL. Trimming removed 6 bases at V and 13 bases at J, with 22 bases between. Here the CDR3 DNA reads TGCGCCAGCAGGATGGTGGCAGAGCGGGCCGAACAGTTCTTC. It translates to CASRMVAERAEQFF.

V is TRBV7-9 and J is TRBJ2-3; D gene unclear. The germline V gene encodes CDR1 SEHNR and CDR2 FQNEAQ (reference sequence). The CDR3 is made up of 13 amino acids. Trimming cost V 2 bases and J 6 bases, with 9 bases left between them. This chain's CDR3 is CASSLRSLDTQYF. In DNA, the CDR3 is TGTGCCAGCAGCTTAAGGTCGCTGGATACGCAGTATTTT.